A selection of T cell receptor beta chains follows, all from one sample in a study of T cell repertoires in cytomegalovirus infection. These receptors' antigens are unknown. TCRdb reprocessed the reads with MiXCR, giving one entry per CDR3 protein. The table has 450,000 to 600,000 distinct CDR3 sequences, about 44% seen once. The material sequenced was cultured PBMCs, taken from culture after CMV antigen stimulation. Source of these receptors: a human donor in good health (CMV status not recorded). Some clones in this sample may be carry-over from other donors' samples. Each CDR3 is given with its conserved first and last residue. Each record gives: CDR3 DNA, CDR3 protein, J gene, clone size, D gene, V gene. D genes are given only for firm matches. Size is omitted from some rows. Given values are once, few, many or a class for expanded clones.

cdr3_nt: TGTGCCAGCAGTGCGACAGGACACAATCAGCCCCAGCATTTT
cdr3_aa: CASSATGHNQPQHF
j_call: TRBJ1-5
clone_size: NA
d_call: NA
v_call: TRBV6-1

cdr3_nt: TGCGCCAGCAGCCAAGATAGGACTAGCGCTTACAATGAGCAGTTCTTC
cdr3_aa: CASSQDRTSAYNEQFF
j_call: TRBJ2-1
clone_size: NA
d_call: TRBD2
v_call: TRBV4-1

cdr3_nt: TGTGCCAGCAGCAGGGGGCGCGGGGACTACGAGCAGTACTTC
cdr3_aa: CASSRGRGDYEQYF
j_call: TRBJ2-7
clone_size: NA
d_call: NA
v_call: TRBV7-2

cdr3_nt: TGTGCCAGCAGTTACTCGAAAGGCCCAGAGAGCACAGATACGCAGTATTTT
cdr3_aa: CASSYSKGPESTDTQYF
j_call: TRBJ2-3
clone_size: once
d_call: NA
v_call: TRBV6-6

cdr3_nt: TGTGCCAGCAGCTCTTCAATCGGACAGCCCTACAATGAGCAGTTCTTC
cdr3_aa: CASSSSIGQPYNEQFF
j_call: TRBJ2-1
clone_size: NA
d_call: NA
v_call: TRBV7-6

cdr3_nt: TGTGCCAGCAGTTACTCGGGACTAGCGGGACATGAGCAGTTCTTC
cdr3_aa: CASSYSGLAGHEQFF
j_call: TRBJ2-1
clone_size: NA
d_call: TRBD2
v_call: TRBV6-6

cdr3_nt: TGTGCCAGCAGCTCTTCCCGCAAACTAGCGCTCTCCTACAATGAGCAGTTCTTC
cdr3_aa: CASSSSRKLALSYNEQFF
j_call: TRBJ2-1
clone_size: NA
d_call: TRBD2
v_call: TRBV7-2

cdr3_nt: TGTGCCAGCAGCCCCCTGGGGAGGCAGCCCCAGCATTTT
cdr3_aa: CASSPLGRQPQHF
j_call: TRBJ1-5
clone_size: NA
d_call: NA
v_call: TRBV7-4

cdr3_nt: TGTGCCAGCAATCCTGCGCGGGCCCCGGAGACCCAGTACTTC
cdr3_aa: CASNPARAPETQYF
j_call: TRBJ2-5
clone_size: NA
d_call: NA
v_call: TRBV7-8

cdr3_nt: TGTGCCGGGGGCACCTACAATGAGCAGTTCTTC
cdr3_aa: CAGGTYNEQFF
j_call: TRBJ2-1
clone_size: NA
d_call: NA
v_call: TRBV6-1

cdr3_nt: TGTGCCACCAGCAGCTCCCCGGGAAGGGGACTCACAGATACGCAGTATTTT
cdr3_aa: CATSSSPGRGLTDTQYF
j_call: TRBJ2-3
clone_size: NA
d_call: NA
v_call: TRBV15

cdr3_nt: TGTGCCAGCAGCATCCAGACGGGGGCCCCCTGGCCAGATACGCAGTATTTT
cdr3_aa: CASSIQTGAPWPDTQYF
j_call: TRBJ2-3
clone_size: NA
d_call: NA
v_call: TRBV7-2

cdr3_nt: TGTGCCAGCAGTTTACCACAGGGGGTGTCCACCGGGGAGCTGTTTTTT
cdr3_aa: CASSLPQGVSTGELFF
j_call: TRBJ2-2
clone_size: NA
d_call: TRBD1
v_call: TRBV27

cdr3_nt: TGCAGTGCTAGAGCCGGACCCGCCTACGAGCAGTACTTC
cdr3_aa: CSARAGPAYEQYF
j_call: TRBJ2-7
clone_size: NA
d_call: NA
v_call: TRBV20-1

cdr3_nt: TGTGCCAGTAGTATAGTCGCGGCCTCCGGCTCCTACGAGCAGTACTTC
cdr3_aa: CASSIVAASGSYEQYF
j_call: TRBJ2-7
clone_size: NA
d_call: NA
v_call: TRBV19